This TCR beta chain comes out of a study of blood T cell repertoires in COVID-19. Across the whole study: Specimens from acute and convalescent COVID-19 originated in the United States, Italy and Spain. PBMCs, B-cell-depleted T cells, or T cells provided the cDNA or gDNA that made up the material.

In the original workflow: Estimated nucleated cell counts came from reference gene primer amplification. Clones were read by immunoSEQ multiplex PCR, and TCRdb kept only the in-frame ones, dropping some. Clonal size and the V and J genes are those of that table, whereas D and trimming came from the DNA. This sample has some 260,000 clones, with nearly 90% found just once. The CDR3 sequence is 12 residues long. Trimming left V 6 bases short and J 4 bases short, with 9 bases between. The chain recombines TRBV12-3 or TRBV12-4 with TRBJ2-5; perhaps TRBD2 as D (5 bases). The sample taken for sequencing was peripheral blood. The sequence derives from a man aged 18 to 29 with active or convalescent COVID-19. Here the CDR3 reads CASRPAGETQYF. CDR3 in DNA: TGTGCCAGCAGACCCGCGGGAGAGACCCAGTACTTC.